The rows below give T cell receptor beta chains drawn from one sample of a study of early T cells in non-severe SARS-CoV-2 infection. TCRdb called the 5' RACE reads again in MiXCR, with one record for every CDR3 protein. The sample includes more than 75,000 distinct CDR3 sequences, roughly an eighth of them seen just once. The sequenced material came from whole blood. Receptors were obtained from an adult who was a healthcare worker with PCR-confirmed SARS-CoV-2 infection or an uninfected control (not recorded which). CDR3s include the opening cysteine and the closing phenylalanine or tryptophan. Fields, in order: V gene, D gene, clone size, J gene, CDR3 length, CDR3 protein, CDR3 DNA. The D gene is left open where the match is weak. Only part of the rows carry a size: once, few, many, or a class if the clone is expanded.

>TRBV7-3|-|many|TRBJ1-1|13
CASSLTKDTEAFF
TGTGCCAGCAGCTTAACGAAGGACACTGAAGCTTTCTTT
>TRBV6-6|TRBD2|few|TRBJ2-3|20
CASSYSTLTSGVTSTDTQYF
TGTGCCAGCAGTTACTCGACGTTGACTAGCGGAGTTACTAGCACAGATACGCAGTATTTT
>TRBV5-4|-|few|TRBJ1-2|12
CASSFPDYGYTF
TGTGCCAGCAGCTTTCCTGACTATGGCTACACCTTC
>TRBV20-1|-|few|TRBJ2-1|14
CSAPPGTHWDEQFF
TGCAGTGCCCCCCCCGGGACCCACTGGGATGAGCAGTTCTTC
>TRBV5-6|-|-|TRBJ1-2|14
CASSLREENYGYTF
TGTGCCAGCAGCTTGAGGGAGGAAAACTATGGCTACACCTTC
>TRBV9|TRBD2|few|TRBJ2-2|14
CASTLRGDTGELFF
TGTGCCAGCACCCTACGGGGGGACACCGGGGAGCTGTTTTTT
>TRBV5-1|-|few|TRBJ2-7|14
CASSPGQLGDEQYF
TGCGCCAGCAGCCCCGGACAGCTAGGCGACGAGCAGTACTTC
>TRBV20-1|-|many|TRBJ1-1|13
CSASPHQNTEAFF
TGCAGTGCTAGTCCCCATCAGAACACTGAAGCTTTCTTT
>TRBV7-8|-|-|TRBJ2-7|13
CASTPTDGREQYF
TGTGCCAGCACCCCAACGGACGGGCGGGAGCAGTACTTC
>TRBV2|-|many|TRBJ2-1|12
CASSEAPGRKFF
TGTGCCAGCAGTGAAGCCCCGGGACGCAAGTTCTTC
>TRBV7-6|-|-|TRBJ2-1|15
CASTGTVLPYNEQFF
TGTGCCAGCACTGGGACGGTCCTTCCCTACAATGAGCAGTTCTTC
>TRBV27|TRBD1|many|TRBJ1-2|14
CASSLSAGGTGYTF
TGTGCCAGCAGTTTATCAGCAGGGGGGACTGGCTACACCTTC
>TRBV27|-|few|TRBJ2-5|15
CASSLTLGVGETQYF
TGTGCCAGCAGTTTAACCCTCGGGGTCGGAGAGACCCAGTACTTC
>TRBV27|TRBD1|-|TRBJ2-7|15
CASSPRQGISYEQYF
TGTGCCAGCAGTCCGAGACAGGGAATATCCTACGAGCAGTACTTC
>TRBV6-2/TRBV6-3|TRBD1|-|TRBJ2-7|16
CASSYSDPGGPYEQYF
TGTGCCAGCAGTTACTCGGATCCAGGGGGACCCTACGAGCAGTACTTC
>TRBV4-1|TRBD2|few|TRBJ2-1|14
CASSQVAGAGEQFF
TGCGCCAGCAGCCAAGTAGCGGGAGCAGGTGAGCAGTTCTTC
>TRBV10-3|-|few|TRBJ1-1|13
CAITADPNTEAFF
TGTGCCATCACGGCAGATCCAAACACTGAAGCTTTCTTT
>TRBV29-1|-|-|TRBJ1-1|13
CSVEATANTEAFF
TGCAGCGTTGAGGCCACGGCGAACACTGAAGCTTTCTTT
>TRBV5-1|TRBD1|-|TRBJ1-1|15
CASTNSGTGRTEAFF
TGCGCCAGCACCAACTCCGGGACAGGGAGGACTGAAGCTTTCTTT
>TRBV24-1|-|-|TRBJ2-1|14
CATSDPGGYNEQFF
TGTGCCACCAGTGACCCCGGGGGATACAATGAGCAGTTCTTC